What follows is one T cell receptor (beta chain) and its context. This specimen comes from a study of blood T cell repertoires in COVID-19. CDR3 size: 14 residues. Germline lookup yields CDR1 LNHDA and CDR2 SQIVND (reference sequence). After removal of 4 bases from V and 7 bases from J, the junction contained 6 bases not matched to a gene. Assay used: immunoSEQ multiplex PCR; TCRdb lists only in-frame clones, some missing. The sample records 100,000 to 150,000 clones, roughly 84% being singletons. The receptor was isolated from a woman older than 75 with acute or convalescent COVID-19. This chain joins TRBV19 and TRBJ2-4; 8 bases align to TRBD2. Sequencing was done on a sample of peripheral blood. CDR3 sequence (DNA): TGTGCCAGTAGTACCCCAGCGGGAGATAACATTCAGTACTTC. It yields the protein CASSTPAGDNIQYF.